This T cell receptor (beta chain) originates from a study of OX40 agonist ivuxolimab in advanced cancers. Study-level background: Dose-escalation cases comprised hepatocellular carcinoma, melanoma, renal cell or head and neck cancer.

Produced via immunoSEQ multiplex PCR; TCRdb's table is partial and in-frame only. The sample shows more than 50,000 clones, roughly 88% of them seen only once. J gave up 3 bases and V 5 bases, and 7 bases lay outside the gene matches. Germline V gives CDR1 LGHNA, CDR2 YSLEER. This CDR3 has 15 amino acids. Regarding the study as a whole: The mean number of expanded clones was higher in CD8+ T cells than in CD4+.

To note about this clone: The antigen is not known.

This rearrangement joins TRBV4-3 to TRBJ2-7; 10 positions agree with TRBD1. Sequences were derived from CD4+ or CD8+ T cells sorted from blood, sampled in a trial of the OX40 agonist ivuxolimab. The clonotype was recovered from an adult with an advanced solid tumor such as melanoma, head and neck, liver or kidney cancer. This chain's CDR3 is CASSSRTGGSYEQYF. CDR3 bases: TGCGCCAGCAGCTCGCGGACAGGGGGTAGCTACGAGCAGTACTTC.